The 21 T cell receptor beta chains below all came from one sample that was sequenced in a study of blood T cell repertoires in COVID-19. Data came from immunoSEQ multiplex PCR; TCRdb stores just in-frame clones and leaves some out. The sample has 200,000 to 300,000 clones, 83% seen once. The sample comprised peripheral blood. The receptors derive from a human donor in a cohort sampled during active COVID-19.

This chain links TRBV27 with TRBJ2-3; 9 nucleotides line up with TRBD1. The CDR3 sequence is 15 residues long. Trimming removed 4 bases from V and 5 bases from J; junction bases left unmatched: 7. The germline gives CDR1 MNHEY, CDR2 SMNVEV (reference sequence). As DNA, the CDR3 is TGTGCCAGCAGTTCATACAGGGGGCGCGGAGATACGCAGTATTTT. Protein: CASSSYRGRGDTQYF.

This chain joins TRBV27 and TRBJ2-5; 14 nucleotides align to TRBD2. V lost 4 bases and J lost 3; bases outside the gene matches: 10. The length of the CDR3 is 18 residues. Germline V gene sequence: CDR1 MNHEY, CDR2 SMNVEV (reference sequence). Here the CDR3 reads CASSSPGPGLAGEETQYF. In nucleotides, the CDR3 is TGTGCCAGCAGTTCCCCGGGCCCGGGACTAGCGGGAGAAGAGACCCAGTACTTC.

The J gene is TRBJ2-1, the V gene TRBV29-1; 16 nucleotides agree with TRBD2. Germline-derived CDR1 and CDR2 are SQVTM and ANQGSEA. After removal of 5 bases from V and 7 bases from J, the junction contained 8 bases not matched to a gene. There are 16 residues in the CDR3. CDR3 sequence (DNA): TGCAGCGTTAAGAGGGGACTAGCGGGAGGGAGAAATGAGCAGTTCTTC. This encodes CSVKRGLAGGRNEQFF.

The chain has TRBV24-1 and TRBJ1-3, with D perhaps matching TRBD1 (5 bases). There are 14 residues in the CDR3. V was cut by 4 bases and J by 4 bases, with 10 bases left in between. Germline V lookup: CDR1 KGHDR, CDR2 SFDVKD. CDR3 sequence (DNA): TGTGCCACCAGTGACCCGGGACTCGGAAACACCATATATTTT. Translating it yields CATSDPGLGNTIYF.

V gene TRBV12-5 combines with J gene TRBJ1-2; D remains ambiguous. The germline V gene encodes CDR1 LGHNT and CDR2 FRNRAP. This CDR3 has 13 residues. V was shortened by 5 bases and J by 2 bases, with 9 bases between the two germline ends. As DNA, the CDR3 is TGTGCTAGTGGTACAGAACCCAACTATGGCTACACCTTC. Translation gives CASGTEPNYGYTF. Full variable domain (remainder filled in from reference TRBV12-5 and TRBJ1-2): DARVTQTPRHKVTEMGQEVTMRCQPILGHNTVFWYRQTMMQGLELLAYFRNRAPLDDSGMPKDRFSAEMPDATLATLKIQPSEPRDSAVYFCASGTEPNYGYTFGSGTRLTVV.

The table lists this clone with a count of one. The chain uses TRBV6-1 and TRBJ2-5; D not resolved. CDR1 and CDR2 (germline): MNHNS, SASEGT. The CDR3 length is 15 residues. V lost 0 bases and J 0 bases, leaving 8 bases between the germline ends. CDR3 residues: CASSEALGDQETQYF. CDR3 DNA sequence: TGTGCCAGCAGTGAAGCACTTGGAGACCAAGAGACCCAGTACTTC.

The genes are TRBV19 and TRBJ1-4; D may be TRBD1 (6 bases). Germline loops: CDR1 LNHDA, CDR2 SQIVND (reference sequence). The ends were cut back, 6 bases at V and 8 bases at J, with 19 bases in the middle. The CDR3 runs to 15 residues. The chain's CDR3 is CASSLTGGIREKLFF. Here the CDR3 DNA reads TGTGCCAGTAGCTTGACGGGGGGCATACGCGAAAAACTGTTTTTT. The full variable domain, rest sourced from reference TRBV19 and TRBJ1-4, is DGGITQSPKYLFRKEGQNVTLSCEQNLNHDAMYWYRQDPGQGLRLIYYSQIVNDFQKGDIAEGYSVSREKKESFPLTVTSAQKNPTAFYLCASSLTGGIREKLFFGSGTQLSVL.

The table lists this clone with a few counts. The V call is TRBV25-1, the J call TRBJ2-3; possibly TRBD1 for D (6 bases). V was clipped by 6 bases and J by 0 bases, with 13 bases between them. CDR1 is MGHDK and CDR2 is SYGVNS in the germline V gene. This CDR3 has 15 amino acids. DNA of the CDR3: TGTGCCAGCAGCTCGACAGGCACTAGCACAGATACGCAGTATTTT. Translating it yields CASSSTGTSTDTQYF.

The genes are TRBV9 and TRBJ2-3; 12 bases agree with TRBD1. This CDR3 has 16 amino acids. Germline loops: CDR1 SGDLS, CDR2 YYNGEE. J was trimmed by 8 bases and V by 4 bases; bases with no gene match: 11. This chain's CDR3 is CASSPIAGTGGGTQYF. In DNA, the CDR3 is TGTGCCAGCAGCCCCATCGCCGGGACAGGGGGCGGTACGCAGTATTTT.

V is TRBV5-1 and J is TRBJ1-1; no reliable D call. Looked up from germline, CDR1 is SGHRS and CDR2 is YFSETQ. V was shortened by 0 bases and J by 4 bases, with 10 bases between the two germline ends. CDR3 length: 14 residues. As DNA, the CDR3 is TGCGCCAGCAGCTTGGGAGGAGGAGTCACTGAAGCTTTCTTT. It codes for CASSLGGGVTEAFF.

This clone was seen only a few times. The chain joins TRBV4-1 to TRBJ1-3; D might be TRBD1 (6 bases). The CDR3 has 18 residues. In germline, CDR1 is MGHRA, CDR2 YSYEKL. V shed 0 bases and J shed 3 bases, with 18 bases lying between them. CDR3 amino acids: CASSQEVPQGGLGNTIYF. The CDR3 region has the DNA TGCGCCAGCAGCCAAGAGGTTCCACAGGGTGGCCTTGGAAACACCATATATTTT.

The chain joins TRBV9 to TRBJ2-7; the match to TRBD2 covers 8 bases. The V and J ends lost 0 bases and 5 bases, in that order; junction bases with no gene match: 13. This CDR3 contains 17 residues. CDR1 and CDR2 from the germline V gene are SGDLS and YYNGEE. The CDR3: CASSVGNVVAGLDEQYF. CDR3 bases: TGTGCCAGCAGCGTAGGGAACGTGGTAGCGGGATTGGACGAGCAGTACTTC.

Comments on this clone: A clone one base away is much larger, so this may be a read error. The CDR3 DNA reads as TGTGCCAGCAGCTCCTCGGAGACCCAGTACTTC. Translating it yields CASSSSETQYF. The chain combines TRBV12-3 or TRBV12-4 with TRBJ2-5, with D hard to call. The length of the CDR3 is 11 residues. The ends were cut back, 6 bases at V and 5 bases at J, with 7 bases in the middle.

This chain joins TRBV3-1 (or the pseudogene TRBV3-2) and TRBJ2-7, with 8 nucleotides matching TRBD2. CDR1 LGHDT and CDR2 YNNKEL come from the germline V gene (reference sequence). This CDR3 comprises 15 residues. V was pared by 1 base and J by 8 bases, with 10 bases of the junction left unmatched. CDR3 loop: CASSQGVGAGVKQYF. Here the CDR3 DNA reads TGTGCCAGCAGCCAAGGGGTTGGAGCGGGAGTAAAGCAGTACTTC.

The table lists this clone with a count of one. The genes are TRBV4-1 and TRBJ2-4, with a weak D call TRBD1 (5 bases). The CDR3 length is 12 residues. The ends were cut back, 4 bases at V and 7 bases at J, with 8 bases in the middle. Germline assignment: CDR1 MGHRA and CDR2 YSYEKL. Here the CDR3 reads CASSPHRNIQYF. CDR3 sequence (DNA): TGCGCCAGCAGCCCACACAGGAACATTCAGTACTTC.

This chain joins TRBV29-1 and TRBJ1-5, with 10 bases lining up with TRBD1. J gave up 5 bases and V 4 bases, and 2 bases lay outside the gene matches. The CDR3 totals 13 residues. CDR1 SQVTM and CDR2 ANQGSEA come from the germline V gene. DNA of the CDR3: TGCAGCGTTGGGGACAGGGGAGATCAGCCCCAGCATTTT. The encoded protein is CSVGDRGDQPQHF.

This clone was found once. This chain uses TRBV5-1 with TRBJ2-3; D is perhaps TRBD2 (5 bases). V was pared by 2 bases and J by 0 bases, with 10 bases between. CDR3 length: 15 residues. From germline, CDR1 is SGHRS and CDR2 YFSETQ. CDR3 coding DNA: TGCGCCAGCAGCTTAGAAGCGGTTAGCACAGATACGCAGTATTTT. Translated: CASSLEAVSTDTQYF. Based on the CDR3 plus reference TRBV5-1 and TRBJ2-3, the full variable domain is KAGVTQTPRYLIKTRGQQVTLSCSPISGHRSVSWYQQTPGQGLQFLFEYFSETQRNKGNFPGRFSGRQFSNSRSEMNVSTLELGDSALYLCASSLEAVSTDTQYFGPGTRLTVL.

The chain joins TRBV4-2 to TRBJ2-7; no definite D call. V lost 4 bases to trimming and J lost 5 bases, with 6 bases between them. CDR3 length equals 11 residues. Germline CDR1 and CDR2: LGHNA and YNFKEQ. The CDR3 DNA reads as TGTGCCAGCAGCCGCTTAGACGAGCAGTACTTC. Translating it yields CASSRLDEQYF.

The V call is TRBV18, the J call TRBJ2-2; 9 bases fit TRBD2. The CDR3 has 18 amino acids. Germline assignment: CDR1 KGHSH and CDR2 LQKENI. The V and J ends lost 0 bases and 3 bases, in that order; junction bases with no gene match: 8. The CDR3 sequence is CASSPPRTSGFDTGELFF. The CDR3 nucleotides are TGTGCCAGCTCACCACCGCGAACTAGCGGGTTTGACACCGGGGAGCTGTTTTTT.

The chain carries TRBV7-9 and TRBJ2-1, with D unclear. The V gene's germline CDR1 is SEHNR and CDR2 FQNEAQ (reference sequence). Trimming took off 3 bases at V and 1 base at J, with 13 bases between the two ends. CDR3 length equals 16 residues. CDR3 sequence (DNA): TGTGCCAGCAGCTTCGAGACGGGTGGGTCCTACAATGAGCAGTTCTTC. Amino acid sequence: CASSFETGGSYNEQFF.

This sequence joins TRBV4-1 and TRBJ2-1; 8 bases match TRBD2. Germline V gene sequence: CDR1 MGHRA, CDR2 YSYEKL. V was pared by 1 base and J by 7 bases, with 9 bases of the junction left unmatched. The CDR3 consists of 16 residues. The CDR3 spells CASSQVPGGLSNEQFF. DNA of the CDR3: TGCGCCAGCAGCCAAGTCCCGGGGGGGCTGTCAAATGAGCAGTTCTTC.